This T cell receptor (beta chain) was captured in a study of T cell repertoires in cytomegalovirus infection. There are a few counts of this clonotype. Its antigen is currently unknown. The V gene's germline CDR1 is MDHEN and CDR2 SYDVKM. This CDR3 is built from 14 residues. The V gene end was trimmed by 5 bases and the J gene end by 2 bases; junction bases not matched to a gene: 6. TCRdb independently ran MiXCR on the reads; one entry per CDR3 protein. The sample holds under 450,000 distinct CDR3 sequences, about 35% seen once. The genes are TRBV28 and TRBJ2-7; 7 bases are a match to TRBD1. This TCR was sampled from a human donor in good health (CMV status not recorded). Some clones in this sample may be carry-over from other donors' samples. This specimen was cultured PBMCs, taken from culture after CMV antigen stimulation. CDR3 residues: CASSPTGPPYEQYF. For the CDR3, the DNA is TGTGCCAGCAGTCCGACAGGGCCTCCCTACGAGCAGTACTTC. The whole variable domain, filled in from reference TRBV28 and TRBJ2-7, reads DVKVTQSSRYLVKRTGEKVFLECVQDMDHENMFWYRQDPGLGLRLIYFSYDVKMKEKGDIPEGYSVSREKKERFSLILESASTNQTSMYLCASSPTGPPYEQYFGPGTRLTVT.